This T cell receptor beta chain was sequenced in a study of cytomegalovirus exposure and HLA in healthy donors. Worth noting for this clone: Its antigen remains unknown.

PCR employed 60 Vbeta and 13 Jbeta primers. The table came from immunoSEQ multiplex PCR; TCRdb's copy has only in-frame clones and leaves some out. The repertoire includes 90,000 to 100,000 clones, 50% to 75% of them detected once, and about 3.9% sits in the top ten. J lost 0 bases, V lost 3 bases, and 3 bases had no gene match. Germline-derived CDR1 and CDR2 are KGHSH and LQKENI. CDR3 size: 15 residues. Study results and limitations: In all likelihood, a cluster of highly shared sequence variants was a sequencing artifact. Among TCR beta chains of equal frequency, HLA-associated ones were more clonally expanded in a later analysis.

This receptor was identified in a young man in good health and CMV-seronegative. This chain connects TRBV18 to TRBJ2-3, with 7 nucleotides matching TRBD2. The sequenced sample consisted of PBMCs. This CDR3 reads CASSPLLASTDTQYF. CDR3 DNA sequence: TGTGCCAGCTCACCCCTACTAGCGAGCACAGATACGCAGTATTTT.